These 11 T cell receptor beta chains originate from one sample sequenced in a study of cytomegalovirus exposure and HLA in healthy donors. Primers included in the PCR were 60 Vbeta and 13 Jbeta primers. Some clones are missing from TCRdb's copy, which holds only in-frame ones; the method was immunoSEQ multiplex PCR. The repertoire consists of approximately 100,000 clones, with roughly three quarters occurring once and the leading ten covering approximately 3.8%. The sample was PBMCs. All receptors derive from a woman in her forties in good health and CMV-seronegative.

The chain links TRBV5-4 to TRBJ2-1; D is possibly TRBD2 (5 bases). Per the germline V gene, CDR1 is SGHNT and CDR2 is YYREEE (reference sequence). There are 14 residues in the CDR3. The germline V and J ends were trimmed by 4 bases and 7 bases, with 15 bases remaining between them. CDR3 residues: CASSPGSRVNEQFF. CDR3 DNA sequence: TGTGCCAGCAGCCCGGGGTCGAGGGTTAATGAGCAGTTCTTC.

This CDR3 is CASSLSTGNYEQYF. As DNA, the CDR3 is TGTGCCAGCAGCTTAAGTACAGGCAACTACGAGCAGTACTTC. The genes are TRBV7-6 and TRBJ2-7; D possibly corresponds to TRBD1 (5 bases). V gave up 2 bases and J gave up 3 bases, with 11 bases separating them. Per germline, CDR1 SGHVS and CDR2 FNYEAQ. This CDR3 region has 14 residues.

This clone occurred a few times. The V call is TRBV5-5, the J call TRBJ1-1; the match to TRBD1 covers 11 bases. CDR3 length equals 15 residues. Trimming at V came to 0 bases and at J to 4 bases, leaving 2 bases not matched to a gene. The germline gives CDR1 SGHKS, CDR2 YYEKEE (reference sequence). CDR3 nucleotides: TGTGCCAGCAGCTTGGAAGGGACAGGGGGCACTGAAGCTTTCTTT. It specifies CASSLEGTGGTEAFF.

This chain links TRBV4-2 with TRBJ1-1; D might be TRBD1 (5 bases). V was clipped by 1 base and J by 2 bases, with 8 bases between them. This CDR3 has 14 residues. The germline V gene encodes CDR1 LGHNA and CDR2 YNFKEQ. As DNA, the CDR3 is TGTGCCAGCAGCCAAGTACAGGCCAACACTGAAGCTTTCTTT. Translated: CASSQVQANTEAFF.

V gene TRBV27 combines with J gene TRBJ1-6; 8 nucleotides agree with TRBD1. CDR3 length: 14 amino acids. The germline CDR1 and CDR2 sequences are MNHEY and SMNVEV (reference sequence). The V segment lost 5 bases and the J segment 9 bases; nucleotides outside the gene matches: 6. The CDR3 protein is CASSLGQGFSPLHF. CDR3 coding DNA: TGTGCCAGCAGTCTTGGACAGGGATTTTCACCCCTCCACTTT.

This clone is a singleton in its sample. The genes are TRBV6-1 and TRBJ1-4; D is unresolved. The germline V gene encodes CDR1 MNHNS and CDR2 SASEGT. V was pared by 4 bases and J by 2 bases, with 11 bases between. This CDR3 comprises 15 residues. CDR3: CASSGYSATNEKLFF. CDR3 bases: TGTGCCAGCAGTGGCTACAGTGCGACTAATGAAAAACTGTTTTTT.

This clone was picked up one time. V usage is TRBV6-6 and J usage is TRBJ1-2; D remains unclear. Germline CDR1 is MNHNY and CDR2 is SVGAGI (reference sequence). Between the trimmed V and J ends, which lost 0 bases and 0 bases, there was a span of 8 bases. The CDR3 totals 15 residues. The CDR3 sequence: CASSYSTGSNYGYTF. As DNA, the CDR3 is TGTGCCAGCAGTTACTCGACTGGATCTAACTATGGCTACACCTTC.

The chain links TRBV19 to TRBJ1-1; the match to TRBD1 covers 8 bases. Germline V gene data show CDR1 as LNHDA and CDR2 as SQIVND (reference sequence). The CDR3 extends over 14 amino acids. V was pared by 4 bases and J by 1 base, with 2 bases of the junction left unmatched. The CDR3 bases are TGTGCCAGTAGTACGGGACAGGCGAACACTGAAGCTTTCTTT. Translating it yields CASSTGQANTEAFF.

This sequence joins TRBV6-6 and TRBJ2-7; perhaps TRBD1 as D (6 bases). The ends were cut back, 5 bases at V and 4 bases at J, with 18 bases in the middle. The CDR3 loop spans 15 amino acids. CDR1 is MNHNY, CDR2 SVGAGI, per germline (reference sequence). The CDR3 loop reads CASSHARGFKYEQYF. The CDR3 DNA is TGTGCCAGCAGTCACGCCAGGGGATTTAAATACGAGCAGTACTTC.

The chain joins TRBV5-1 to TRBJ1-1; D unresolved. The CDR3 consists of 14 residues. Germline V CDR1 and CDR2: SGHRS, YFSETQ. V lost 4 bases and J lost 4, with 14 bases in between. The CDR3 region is CASSPFEPRTEAFF. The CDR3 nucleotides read TGCGCCAGCAGCCCGTTCGAGCCTCGCACTGAAGCTTTCTTT.

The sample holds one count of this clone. The CDR3 protein is CAWSGALGLAGPYEQYF. In nucleotides, the CDR3 is TGTGCCTGGAGTGGCGCTCTAGGACTAGCGGGGCCCTACGAGCAGTACTTC. V and J are TRBV30 and TRBJ2-7, with TRBD2 identical over 12 bases. This CDR3 contains 17 residues. CDR1 is GTSNPN and CDR2 is SVGIG in the germline V gene (reference sequence). After removal of 1 base from V and 2 bases from J, the junction contained 9 bases not matched to a gene.